The 32 T cell receptor beta chains given below trace back to one sample, sequenced in a study of T cell responses to AZD1222 COVID-19 vaccine. Clones were read by immunoSEQ multiplex PCR, and TCRdb kept only the in-frame ones, dropping some. This table has 150,000 to 200,000 clones, roughly 93% appearing once. The specimen was peripheral blood, collected on day 0 of AZD1222 vaccination. All receptors derive from an adult in good health.

V gene TRBV27 combines with J gene TRBJ1-2; D may be TRBD1 (6 bases). Germline V lookup: CDR1 MNHEY, CDR2 SMNVEV (reference sequence). V was clipped by 6 bases and J by 1 base, with 15 bases between them. This CDR3 region has 15 residues. The DNA of the CDR3 is TGTGCCAGCAGAACTAGCAGGGGAATTAACTATGGCTACACCTTC. Amino acids: CASRTSRGINYGYTF.

This clone was counted once. V and J are TRBV10-1 and TRBJ2-3; D is ambiguous. V dropped 5 bases and J dropped 1 base, with 13 bases sitting between them. The CDR3 loop spans 15 amino acids. The germline V gene has CDR1 WNHNN and CDR2 SYGVQD (reference sequence). CDR3 coding DNA: TGCGCCAGCAGTCGGTTAGGGTCAGGCACAGATACGCAGTATTTT. Residues: CASSRLGSGTDTQYF.

The genes are TRBV3-1 (or the pseudogene TRBV3-2) and TRBJ2-5, with D perhaps matching TRBD2 (5 bases). The V gene lost 1 base and the J gene lost 4 bases, with 13 bases spanning the gap. From germline, CDR1 is LGHDT and CDR2 YNNKEL (reference sequence). This CDR3 spans 15 amino acids. CDR3 sequence reads: CASSQASWERETQYF. CDR3 nucleotides: TGTGCCAGCAGCCAAGCGTCTTGGGAGAGAGAGACCCAGTACTTC.

The chain carries TRBV28 and TRBJ2-1; TRBD2 might be the D (5 bases). V shed 4 bases and J shed 7 bases, with 20 bases lying between them. The CDR3 runs to 16 residues. Germline V CDR1 and CDR2: MDHEN, SYDVKM. CDR3 loop: CASSSPEGNFRNEQFF. The DNA for the CDR3 is TGTGCCAGCAGTTCTCCCGAGGGCAACTTCCGGAATGAGCAGTTCTTC.

The chain joins TRBV6-5 to TRBJ2-7; D is perhaps TRBD1 or TRBD2 (5 bases each). The germline gives CDR1 MNHEY, CDR2 SVGAGI. The CDR3 extends over 13 amino acids. V lost 10 bases and J 0 bases, leaving 13 bases between the germline ends. The CDR3 here is CATRGPSSYEQYF. The DNA of the CDR3 is TGTGCCACCCGGGGACCAAGCTCCTACGAGCAGTACTTC.

V and J are TRBV7-6 and TRBJ2-1, with 9 bases that match TRBD1. The CDR3 runs 15 residues. The germline V gene has CDR1 SGHVS and CDR2 FNYEAQ. The V segment lost 4 bases and the J segment 1 base; nucleotides outside the gene matches: 2. In DNA, the CDR3 is TGTGCCAGCAGCTCGACAGGGGGGTCCTACAATGAGCAGTTCTTC. This encodes CASSSTGGSYNEQFF.

The chain recombines TRBV30 with TRBJ2-7, with 10 nucleotides matching TRBD2. There are 16 residues in the CDR3. The trim removed 4 bases at V and 4 bases at J, leaving 13 bases unmatched. Germline V gives CDR1 GTSNPN, CDR2 SVGIG (reference sequence). The CDR3 spells CAWTWGLARVNYEQYF. CDR3 DNA: TGTGCCTGGACTTGGGGACTAGCGAGAGTGAATTACGAGCAGTACTTC.

The rearrangement links TRBV4-2 to TRBJ2-1, with D unclear. Germline CDR1 reads LGHNA; CDR2 reads YNFKEQ. The V end lost 1 base, the J end lost 4 bases, and 20 bases lay between the germline ends. The CDR3 totals 18 residues. The CDR3 nucleotides read TGTGCCAGCAGCCAAGTGATGAGTGGTCTAGGACGGTACAATGAGCAGTTCTTC. Protein: CASSQVMSGLGRYNEQFF.

V usage is TRBV4-3 and J usage is TRBJ1-5; D possibly corresponds to TRBD1 (5 bases). The CDR3 extends over 15 amino acids. V was clipped by 5 bases and J by 0 bases, with 11 bases between them. Germline V gives CDR1 LGHNA, CDR2 YSLEER. This CDR3 is CASSTTVSSNQPQHF. The CDR3 coding sequence is TGCGCCAGCAGCACGACAGTTTCTAGCAATCAGCCCCAGCATTTT.

This chain links TRBV11-3 with TRBJ2-3; 11 nucleotides align to TRBD1. This CDR3 has 15 amino acids. CDR1 is SGHNT and CDR2 is YENEEA in the germline V gene. Germline trimming cut 5 bases from V and 6 bases from J; bases unmatched to any gene: 7. The CDR3 spells CASSPPGTGGDTQYF. The CDR3 DNA is TGTGCCAGCAGCCCTCCGGGGACAGGGGGTGATACGCAGTATTTT.

V is TRBV27 and J is TRBJ2-3; D gene unclear. CDR3 length: 13 residues. V was clipped by 4 bases and J by 0 bases, with 5 bases between them. CDR1 and CDR2 (germline): MNHEY, SMNVEV (reference sequence). The CDR3 spells CASSWASTDTQYF. CDR3 sequence (DNA): TGTGCCAGCAGTTGGGCTAGCACAGATACGCAGTATTTT.

This CDR3 is CASSQARVGNTEAFF. The CDR3 DNA is TGTGCCAGCAGCCAAGCCCGGGTAGGAAACACTGAAGCTTTCTTT. The J gene is TRBJ1-1, the V gene TRBV4-2; no clear D gene. V gave up 1 base and J gave up 2 bases, with 11 bases separating them. Germline CDR1 reads LGHNA; CDR2 reads YNFKEQ. The CDR3 is 15 amino acids.

The chain links TRBV7-9 to TRBJ1-2, with TRBD1 matching over 7 bases. This CDR3 comprises 15 residues. J lost 1 base, V lost 11 bases, and 13 bases had no gene match. The V gene's germline CDR1 is SEHNR and CDR2 FQNEAQ (reference sequence). The CDR3 loop reads CAGTSDRADNYGYTF. The CDR3 DNA is TGTGCCGGAACCTCCGACAGGGCGGATAACTATGGCTACACCTTC.

This chain links TRBV14 with TRBJ1-2; no reliable D call. This CDR3 comprises 15 residues. Looked up from germline, CDR1 is SGHDN and CDR2 is FVKESK. V was clipped by 4 bases and J by 8 bases, with 20 bases between them. This CDR3 reads CASSPGSTLRVGYTF. CDR3 in DNA: TGTGCCAGCAGCCCAGGTTCGACACTCCGGGTAGGCTACACCTTC.

J is TRBJ2-7 and V is TRBV6-5, with D possibly TRBD1 on 7 matching bases. The germline V and J ends were trimmed by 6 bases and 1 base, with 10 bases remaining between them. CDR3 length: 13 amino acids. The germline V gene encodes CDR1 MNHEY and CDR2 SVGAGI. The chain's CDR3 is CASRQGGSYEQYF. DNA for the CDR3: TGTGCCAGCAGGCAGGGGGGTTCCTACGAGCAGTACTTC.

The count of this clone is one. This rearrangement joins TRBV5-1 to TRBJ1-3, with TRBD1 matching over 8 bases. V gave up 0 bases and J gave up 2 bases; unmatched junction bases: 4. Germline-derived CDR1 and CDR2 are SGHRS and YFSETQ. The CDR3 covers 16 residues. The CDR3 is CASSLETTGAGNTIYF. The CDR3 bases are TGCGCCAGCAGCTTGGAAACGACAGGGGCTGGAAACACCATATATTTT. Full variable domain (rest looked up from reference TRBV5-1 and TRBJ1-3): KAGVTQTPRYLIKTRGQQVTLSCSPISGHRSVSWYQQTPGQGLQFLFEYFSETQRNKGNFPGRFSGRQFSNSRSEMNVSTLELGDSALYLCASSLETTGAGNTIYFGEGSWLTVV.

The CDR3 DNA reads TGTGCCAGCAGCTTAGCGCGGGGCGGGGCTGGGTCCTACGAGCAGTACTTC. Its translation: CASSLARGGAGSYEQYF. The V gene is TRBV7-6, the J gene TRBJ2-7, with a possible D match to TRBD2 (6 bases). V shed 0 bases and J shed 1 base, with 16 bases lying between them. The CDR3 has 17 residues. Germline values: CDR1 SGHVS, CDR2 FNYEAQ. Together with reference TRBV7-6 and TRBJ2-7, the CDR3 gives the full variable domain: GAGVSQSPRYKVTKRGQDVALRCDPISGHVSLYWYRQALGQGPEFLTYFNYEAQQDKSGLPNDRFSAERPEGSISTLTIQRTEQRDSAMYRCASSLARGGAGSYEQYFGPGTRLTVT.

V and J are TRBV5-4 and TRBJ2-7; 8 bases match TRBD2. Germline assignment: CDR1 SGHNT and CDR2 YYREEE (reference sequence). V shed 4 bases and J 6 bases; nucleotides not matched to a gene: 15. The CDR3 contains 16 residues. CDR3 nucleotides: TGTGCCAGCAGCCCGGCAGCGGGAGTTCCTTCGGGCGAGCAGTACTTC. Its protein is CASSPAAGVPSGEQYF. The entire variable domain, with the rest obtained from reference TRBV5-4 and TRBJ2-7, is as follows: ETGVTQSPTHLIKTRGQQVTLRCSSQSGHNTVSWYQQALGQGPQFIFQYYREEENGRGNFPPRFSGLQFPNYSSELNVNALELDDSALYLCASSPAAGVPSGEQYFGPGTRLTVT.

The rearrangement uses TRBV6-2 or TRBV6-3 and TRBJ2-7; maybe TRBD2 (6 bases). The germline CDR1 and CDR2 sequences are MNHEY and SVGEGT. V lost 0 bases and J lost 3, with 12 bases in between. The CDR3 spans 15 residues. For the CDR3, the DNA is TGTGCCAGCAGTTACTCGGGGGGTTTCGTCTACGAGCAGTACTTC. Translation: CASSYSGGFVYEQYF.

The chain links TRBV5-6 to TRBJ2-5; 8 bases fit TRBD2. After removal of 0 bases from V and 5 bases from J, the junction contained 9 bases not matched to a gene. CDR3 length: 16 amino acids. The V gene's germline CDR1 is SGHDT and CDR2 YYEEEE. CDR3 amino acids: CASSLALREGWETQYF. The CDR3 coding sequence is TGTGCCAGCAGCTTGGCCCTTCGGGAGGGGTGGGAGACCCAGTACTTC. Looking up the rest from reference TRBV5-6 and TRBJ2-5 gives the full variable domain: DAGVTQSPTHLIKTRGQQVTLRCSPKSGHDTVSWYQQALGQGPQFIFQYYEEEERQRGNFPDRFSGHQFPNYSSELNVNALLLGDSALYLCASSLALREGWETQYFGPGTRLLVL.

This clone was seen only a few times. The V call is TRBV5-1, the J call TRBJ2-1; D might be TRBD1 (6 bases). Germline lookup yields CDR1 SGHRS and CDR2 YFSETQ. The germline V and J ends were trimmed by 5 bases and 0 bases, with 15 bases remaining between them. This CDR3 spans 16 amino acids. CDR3 loop: CASRGARGSSYNEQFF. The CDR3, as DNA: TGCGCCAGCAGGGGGGCAAGGGGGAGCTCCTACAATGAGCAGTTCTTC.

V gene TRBV5-1 combines with J gene TRBJ1-1; a possible D gene is TRBD1 (6 bases). CDR3 length equals 14 residues. The germline gives CDR1 SGHRS, CDR2 YFSETQ. V was pared by 4 bases and J by 1 base, with 11 bases between. In nucleotides, the CDR3 is TGCGCCAGCAGCCTACAGGGTTGGAACACTGAAGCTTTCTTT. This gives the protein CASSLQGWNTEAFF. The full variable domain, its missing parts supplied by reference TRBV5-1 and TRBJ1-1, is KAGVTQTPRYLIKTRGQQVTLSCSPISGHRSVSWYQQTPGQGLQFLFEYFSETQRNKGNFPGRFSGRQFSNSRSEMNVSTLELGDSALYLCASSLQGWNTEAFFGQGTRLTVV.

The chain uses TRBV9 and TRBJ2-5, with D possibly TRBD1 on 6 matching bases. CDR3 length equals 15 residues. Germline assignment: CDR1 SGDLS and CDR2 YYNGEE. Trimming cost V 3 bases and J 2 bases, with 14 bases left between them. This CDR3 is CASSAHWTEQETQYF. The CDR3 DNA sequence: TGTGCCAGCAGCGCCCACTGGACAGAACAAGAGACCCAGTACTTC.

The table lists this clone with a count of one. This chain uses TRBV7-3 with TRBJ2-5; the D gene is possibly TRBD2 (6 bases). CDR1 SGHTA and CDR2 FQGTGA come from the germline V gene. The CDR3 runs 17 residues. V was clipped by 1 base and J by 0 bases, with 15 bases between them. The CDR3 loop reads CASSLIGREDYQETQYF. CDR3 DNA sequence: TGTGCCAGCAGCTTAATTGGTAGGGAGGACTACCAAGAGACCCAGTACTTC.

This clone was found a few times. This rearrangement joins TRBV4-3 to TRBJ2-7; a possible D gene is TRBD1 (5 bases). The V end was cut by 0 bases, the J end by 1 base, with 13 bases between. Germline assignment: CDR1 LGHNA and CDR2 YSLEER. This CDR3 contains 16 residues. CDR3 region: CASSQDLLQGSYEQYF. CDR3 coding DNA: TGCGCCAGCAGCCAAGATCTCCTTCAGGGTTCCTACGAGCAGTACTTC.

The chain uses TRBV6-5 and TRBJ1-1, with 7 bases aligning to TRBD1. The CDR3 runs to 14 residues. From germline, CDR1 is MNHEY and CDR2 SVGAGI. The junction had 7 bases not matched to a gene; V was cut back by 5 bases and J by 4 bases. CDR3 DNA sequence: TGTGCCAGCAGTAGGTCGACAGGGACCACTGAAGCTTTCTTT. Protein: CASSRSTGTTEAFF.

V gene TRBV5-4 combines with J gene TRBJ2-1, with D possibly TRBD2 on 7 matching bases. CDR3 length equals 15 residues. Trimming pared 1 base from V and 4 bases from J, leaving 12 bases between. Germline CDR1 SGHNT, CDR2 YYREEE (reference sequence). The chain's CDR3 is CASSLRAGAYNEQFF. The CDR3 bases are TGTGCCAGCAGCTTGAGGGCGGGGGCTTACAATGAGCAGTTCTTC.

The rearrangement links TRBV4-3 to TRBJ1-2, with a possible D match to TRBD1 (6 bases). Between the trimmed V and J ends, which lost 0 bases and 8 bases, there was a span of 16 bases. The CDR3 is 15 amino acids. Germline V gene sequence: CDR1 LGHNA, CDR2 YSLEER. The CDR3 bases are TGCGCCAGCAGCCAAGATCGCCTCCTAAGGGGGGGCTACACCTTC. It is translated as CASSQDRLLRGGYTF.

The J gene is TRBJ2-7, the V gene TRBV10-1; TRBD2 aligns across 13 bases. Germline V gene sequence: CDR1 WNHNN, CDR2 SYGVQD (reference sequence). The length of the CDR3 is 15 residues. V lost 8 bases, J lost 5 bases, and 9 bases stayed unmatched. CDR3 coding DNA: TGCGCCAGCCTCCTATCGGGACTAGCGGGACACGAGCAGTACTTC. Encoded protein: CASLLSGLAGHEQYF.

J is TRBJ2-1 and V is TRBV6-5, with D possibly being TRBD2 (7 bases). The germline CDR1 and CDR2 sequences are MNHEY and SVGAGI. The CDR3 extends over 15 amino acids. The germline V and J ends were trimmed by 6 bases and 0 bases, with 12 bases remaining between them. CDR3 DNA: TGTGCCAGCAGAGGGGGGGAAAGCTCCTACAATGAGCAGTTCTTC. Amino acid sequence: CASRGGESSYNEQFF.

The rearrangement joins TRBV18 to TRBJ1-1; no firm D call. The CDR3 totals 14 residues. V lost 1 base and J lost 0, with 6 bases in between. The germline V gene encodes CDR1 KGHSH and CDR2 LQKENI. This CDR3 reads CASSPRQVNTEAFF. In DNA, the CDR3 is TGTGCCAGCTCACCACGGCAGGTGAACACTGAAGCTTTCTTT.

The chain recombines TRBV10-3 with TRBJ1-6, with D possibly matching TRBD1 (5 bases). CDR3 length equals 14 residues. Germline-derived CDR1 and CDR2 are ENHRY and SYGVKD. V was trimmed by 6 bases and J by 12 bases, leaving 18 bases between them. DNA of the CDR3: TGTGCCATCAGAATCGGGAACGATGGGGGACCCCTCCACTTT. This encodes CAIRIGNDGGPLHF.